Listed below are T cell receptor beta chains from one sample, sequenced in a study of T cells in Graves' hyperthyroidism and ophthalmopathy. TCRdb reprocessed the multiplex PCR reads with MiXCR, giving one entry per CDR3 protein. The data show fewer than 700,000 distinct CDR3 sequences, roughly 15% seen once. The material sequenced was blood. All receptors come from a woman between 18 and 29 years old with Graves' ophthalmopathy. CDR3s include the opening cysteine and the closing phenylalanine or tryptophan. The D gene is left open where the match is weak. Clone size is shown for a subset of rows, as once, few, many or a class of expanded clone.

>.|.|TRBJ1-6|TRBV7-9
CASSSSRDSYNSPLHF
TGTGCCAGCAGCTCAAGTAGAGACAGTTATAATTCACCCCTCCACTTT
>many|TRBD2|TRBJ2-5|TRBV28
CASRMRGEVETQYF
TGTGCCAGCAGGATGCGGGGGGAGGTAGAGACCCAGTACTTC
>many|.|TRBJ1-1|TRBV18
CASSPGGGAGTEAFF
TGTGCCAGCTCACCCGGGGGGGGGGCAGGCACTGAAGCTTTCTTT
>many|TRBD1|TRBJ1-5|TRBV28
CASRGQYSNQPQHF
TGTGCCAGCAGGGGACAGTATAGCAATCAGCCCCAGCATTTT
>.|TRBD1|TRBJ2-5|TRBV10-2
CASGDRGETQYF
TGCGCCAGCGGGGACAGGGGAGAGACCCAGTACTTC
>few|TRBD1|TRBJ1-3|TRBV7-8
CASGTGASGNTIYF
TGTGCCAGCGGCACAGGGGCATCTGGAAACACCATATATTTT
>many|TRBD2|TRBJ2-5|TRBV7-3
CASSLEAAGQETQYF
TGTGCCAGCAGCTTAGAGGCAGCGGGACAAGAGACCCAGTACTTC
>many|.|TRBJ2-2|TRBV12-3/TRBV12-4
CASSSWVGELFF
TGTGCCAGCAGTTCATGGGTCGGGGAGCTGTTTTTT
>once|.|TRBJ1-1|TRBV30
CAWTPVGTEAFF
TGTGCCTGGACTCCCGTGGGGACTGAAGCTTTCTTT
>.|.|TRBJ2-1|TRBV5-8
CASFLSFAAAYNEQFF
TGTGCCAGCTTCCTTTCATTCGCGGCGGCTTATAATGAGCAGTTCTTC
>many|TRBD2|TRBJ2-7|TRBV7-9
CASSLESEREREQYF
TGTGCCAGCAGCTTAGAGTCGGAGCGGGAGCGGGAGCAGTACTTC
>many|.|TRBJ1-5|TRBV20-1
CSASDTGMINQPQHF
TGCAGTGCTAGTGATACAGGGATGATCAATCAGCCCCAGCATTTT
>few|TRBD1|TRBJ1-4|TRBV16
CASSPEGQSGKLFF
TGTGCCAGCAGCCCCGAGGGACAGTCGGGAAAACTGTTTTTT
>many|TRBD1|TRBJ1-1|TRBV6-2/TRBV6-3
CASSYPPGQGAGNTEAFF
TGTGCCAGCAGTTACCCTCCCGGACAGGGGGCGGGGAACACTGAAGCTTTCTTT
>many|.|TRBJ2-5|TRBV2
CASSDNDILQETQYF
TGTGCCAGCAGTGACAACGACATCCTCCAAGAGACCCAGTACTTC
>.|TRBD2|TRBJ2-5|TRBV11-2
CASSLDPFRGEQETQYF
TGTGCCAGCAGCTTAGATCCCTTCCGGGGGGAACAAGAGACCCAGTACTTC
>.|TRBD1|TRBJ2-5|TRBV7-9
CASSLGDRQGTQYF
TGTGCCAGCAGCTTAGGGGACAGGCAAGGGACCCAGTACTTC
>many|.|TRBJ2-1|TRBV18
CASSSWGDEQFF
TGTGCCAGCTCGTCGTGGGGGGATGAGCAGTTCTTC
>many|.|TRBJ2-7|TRBV28
CASSSPGTAHSYEQYF
TGTGCCAGCAGCTCACCCGGGACCGCCCACTCCTACGAGCAGTACTTC
>many|.|TRBJ2-7|TRBV18
CASSPVRGFVEQYF
TGTGCCAGCTCACCAGTAAGGGGGTTCGTCGAGCAGTACTTC
>.|.|TRBJ1-4|TRBV29-1
CSVALSGGLEKLFF
TGCAGCGTTGCTTTAAGTGGGGGTTTGGAAAAACTGTTTTTT
>.|.|TRBJ2-1|TRBV6-9
CASSYRWGPNNEQFF
TGTGCCAGCAGTTACCGCTGGGGACCAAACAATGAGCAGTTCTTC
>many|.|TRBJ1-1|TRBV7-8
CASSLMTTGEAFF
TGTGCCAGCAGCTTAATGACTACTGGAGAAGCTTTCTTT
>few|TRBD1|TRBJ1-1|TRBV27
CASSYRGETEAFF
TGTGCCAGCAGCTACAGGGGCGAGACTGAAGCTTTCTTT
>.|.|TRBJ1-1|TRBV4-1
CASSRGLIMNTEAFF
TGCGCCAGCAGCCGAGGACTTATTATGAACACTGAAGCTTTCTTT
>few|.|TRBJ2-7|TRBV5-6
CASSLVDIAYEQYF
TGTGCCAGCAGCTTGGTGGACATTGCCTACGAGCAGTACTTC
>.|.|TRBJ1-2|TRBV5-4
CASSLAGTDGYTF
TGTGCCAGCAGCTTGGCTGGGACTGACGGCTACACCTTC
>many|.|TRBJ2-7|TRBV30
CAWIGRKSAYEQYF
TGTGCCTGGATAGGGCGCAAATCCGCCTACGAGCAGTACTTC
>many|TRBD2|TRBJ2-1|TRBV14
CASSPLGGYNEQFF
TGTGCCAGCAGCCCCCTGGGAGGGTACAATGAGCAGTTCTTC
>.|TRBD1|TRBJ2-3|TRBV27
CASSPTGGAGTDTQYF
TGTGCCAGCAGTCCGACAGGGGGCGCGGGCACAGATACGCAGTATTTT
>many|.|TRBJ1-1|TRBV2
CATLQWGHPWNTEAFF
TGTGCCACCCTACAATGGGGACACCCTTGGAACACTGAAGCTTTCTTT
>.|.|TRBJ1-5|TRBV28
CASSVIGGNQPQHF
TGTGCCAGCAGTGTTATAGGGGGTAATCAGCCCCAGCATTTT
>.|TRBD1|TRBJ1-1|TRBV6-1
CASSRGQGGGEAFF
TGTGCCAGCAGTCGGGGACAGGGGGGCGGTGAAGCTTTCTTT
>many|.|TRBJ2-2|TRBV2
CASRGLGVRMDTGELFF
TGTGCCAGCAGGGGACTCGGGGTCCGAATGGACACCGGGGAGCTGTTTTTT
>many|.|TRBJ2-7|TRBV6-1
CASSEEEGQVDEQYF
TGTGCCAGCAGTGAAGAGGAAGGGCAGGTCGACGAGCAGTACTTC
>many|.|TRBJ2-2|TRBV12-3/TRBV12-4
CAIRMTAGDGELFF
TGTGCCATTAGAATGACGGCAGGGGACGGGGAGCTGTTTTTT
>.|.|TRBJ1-1|TRBV7-9
CASSPSYGDTEAFF
TGTGCCAGCAGCCCGAGCTATGGGGACACTGAAGCTTTCTTT
>.|TRBD1|TRBJ2-5|TRBV5-6
CASSLTGAEETQYF
TGTGCCAGCAGCTTAACAGGGGCCGAAGAGACCCAGTACTTC
>many|.|TRBJ2-1|TRBV29-1
CSVRQVPTGEQFF
TGCAGCGTTCGCCAGGTCCCCACGGGTGAGCAGTTCTTC
>few|TRBD2|TRBJ2-1|TRBV11-3
CASSSAGTSATYNEQFF
TGTGCCAGCAGCTCCGCCGGGACTAGCGCAACCTACAATGAGCAGTTCTTC